These T cell receptor beta chains were read from a single sample in a study of blood T cell repertoires in COVID-19. Measured with immunoSEQ multiplex PCR; TCRdb has only the in-frame clones, and not every one. This repertoire shows under 200,000 clones, around 85% found once; its top ten account for 9.8%. Material for sequencing was peripheral blood. The source of these receptors is a woman at least 80 years old with acute or convalescent COVID-19. The CDR3 runs from the conserved cysteine through the conserved F or W. The order of the fields is V gene, CDR3 length, J gene, clone size, D gene, CDR3 protein, CDR3 DNA. D genes are given only for firm matches. Size is omitted from some rows. Given values are once, few, many or a class for expanded clones.

TRBV7-8	20	TRBJ2-3	.	TRBD2	CASSLDEWLAGYVGTDTQYF	TGTGCCAGCAGCTTAGATGAATGGCTAGCGGGATATGTGGGCACAGATACGCAGTATTTT
TRBV5-1	17	TRBJ2-7	.	TRBD1	CASSLGPAGTVSYEQYF	TGCGCCAGCAGCTTGGGTCCTGCCGGGACAGTCTCCTACGAGCAGTACTTC
TRBV23-1	15	TRBJ1-4	.	.	CASPREGRGSEKLFF	TGCGCCAGCCCCCGGGAGGGTAGAGGGAGTGAAAAACTGTTTTTT
TRBV9	17	TRBJ2-7	.	TRBD2	CASSPLPGTSVTYEQYF	TGTGCCAGCAGCCCGCTCCCCGGGACTAGCGTCACCTACGAGCAGTACTTC
TRBV4-3	15	TRBJ1-2	.	TRBD1	CASSQAPGQGHGYTF	TGCGCCAGCAGCCAAGCCCCGGGACAGGGTCACGGCTACACCTTC
TRBV7-2	14	TRBJ2-7	.	.	CASSLWGDRSEQYF	TGTGCCAGCAGCTTGTGGGGGGACAGATCCGAGCAGTACTTC
TRBV7-3	13	TRBJ2-7	.	.	CASSLGRDYEQYF	TGTGCCAGCAGCTTAGGCAGGGATTACGAGCAGTACTTC
TRBV5-8	14	TRBJ2-7	.	.	CASSFGQNPYEQYF	TGTGCCAGCAGCTTTGGACAGAACCCCTACGAGCAGTACTTC
TRBV5-4	16	TRBJ2-2	.	.	CASSSKAGRNTGELFF	TGTGCCAGCAGCTCTAAGGCAGGCAGGAACACCGGGGAGCTGTTTTTT
TRBV19	14	TRBJ1-1	.	.	CASSEQGRNTEAFF	TGTGCCAGTAGTGAGCAGGGGAGGAACACTGAAGCTTTCTTT
TRBV7-9	13	TRBJ1-2	.	.	CASSSMGGRGYTF	TGTGCCAGCAGCTCGATGGGGGGTCGTGGCTACACCTTC
TRBV9	17	TRBJ2-7	.	TRBD2	CASSPGLAGAGGYEQYF	TGTGCCAGCAGCCCGGGACTAGCGGGGGCCGGAGGGTACGAGCAGTACTTC
TRBV7-8	12	TRBJ2-3	.	.	CASSFSGDTQYF	TGTGCCAGCAGCTTCTCCGGAGATACGCAGTATTTT
TRBV27	13	TRBJ2-1	.	.	CASSPRGRNEQFF	TGTGCCAGCAGTCCCAGGGGCCGCAATGAGCAGTTCTTC
TRBV7-7	15	TRBJ2-1	.	.	CASSLGLVSMDEQFF	TGTGCCAGCAGCTTGGGTCTTGTTAGCATGGATGAGCAGTTCTTC
TRBV6-5	16	TRBJ2-3	.	TRBD2	CASSYGGRGGLGTQYF	TGTGCCAGCAGTTACGGCGGGAGGGGGGGCTTGGGTACGCAGTATTTT
TRBV11-2	13	TRBJ1-1	.	.	CASSGSPNTEAFF	TGTGCCAGCAGTGGGAGTCCCAACACTGAAGCTTTCTTT
TRBV7-6	19	TRBJ1-2	.	TRBD1	CASSLEGAGPLQHTYGYTF	TGTGCCAGCAGCTTAGAGGGGGCAGGGCCATTACAACACACCTATGGCTACACCTTC
TRBV19	14	TRBJ1-1	.	.	CASSITGPPTEAFF	TGTGCCAGTAGTATAACAGGCCCACCCACTGAAGCTTTCTTT
TRBV18	15	TRBJ1-2	.	TRBD1	CASSPYGTGEYGYTF	TGTGCCAGCTCACCATACGGGACAGGGGAATATGGCTACACCTTC
TRBV5-1	15	TRBJ1-4	.	.	CASSLVGSEGEKLFF	TGCGCCAGCAGCTTGGTTGGCAGTGAGGGCGAAAAACTGTTTTTT
TRBV28	14	TRBJ1-1	.	.	CASSLRQGNTEAFF	TGTGCCAGCAGTTTACGGCAGGGAAACACTGAAGCTTTCTTT
TRBV5-1	14	TRBJ1-4	.	TRBD1	CASNSTGGGEKLFF	TGCGCCAGCAATTCCACAGGGGGCGGTGAAAAACTGTTTTTT
TRBV6-2/TRBV6-3	16	TRBJ1-3	.	.	CASSHRTVTSGNTIYF	TGTGCCAGCAGTCACAGGACCGTTACCTCTGGAAACACCATATATTTT
TRBV6-1	15	TRBJ1-5	.	.	CASSEAHFSNQPQHF	TGTGCCAGCAGTGAAGCCCACTTTTCTAATCAGCCCCAGCATTTT
TRBV7-3	13	TRBJ1-1	once	TRBD1	CASSLTGTAEAFF	TGTGCCAGCAGCTTAACTGGGACAGCTGAAGCTTTCTTT
TRBV3-1/TRBV3-2	15	TRBJ2-2	few	TRBD2	CASSQGGSGVGELFF	TGTGCCAGCAGCCAAGGCGGGAGTGGGGTCGGGGAGCTGTTTTTT
TRBV3-1/TRBV3-2	13	TRBJ2-7	.	TRBD2	CASSRAGVDEQYF	TGTGCCAGCAGTCGAGCGGGGGTTGACGAGCAGTACTTC
TRBV6-5	16	TRBJ2-1	.	.	CASSYGLVSRPHEQFF	TGTGCCAGCAGTTACGGATTGGTAAGCAGGCCCCATGAGCAGTTCTTC
TRBV18	16	TRBJ2-7	.	.	CASSPGRRSISYEQYF	TGTGCCAGCTCACCAGGGAGGCGGTCGATCTCCTACGAGCAGTACTTC
TRBV3-1/TRBV3-2	14	TRBJ2-7	.	.	CASSLSTSSYEQYF	TGTGCCAGCAGCCTCTCGACTAGCTCCTACGAGCAGTACTTC
TRBV5-6	15	TRBJ1-5	.	.	CASSSPGQRNQPQHF	TGTGCCAGCAGCTCGCCGGGACAAAGAAATCAGCCCCAGCATTTT
TRBV11-2	17	TRBJ2-3	.	TRBD2	CASRRLAGKLSSDTQYF	TGTGCCAGCAGACGGCTAGCGGGGAAGCTCTCATCAGATACGCAGTATTTT
TRBV7-7	14	TRBJ2-2	.	TRBD1	CASSRDRGAGELFF	TGTGCCAGCAGCAGGGACAGGGGTGCCGGGGAGCTGTTTTTT
TRBV7-3	15	TRBJ2-7	.	TRBD2	CASSHQLAGYYEQYF	TGTGCCAGCAGCCACCAACTAGCGGGTTATTACGAGCAGTACTTC
TRBV2	13	TRBJ2-5	.	.	CASSRDFSGTQYF	TGTGCCAGCAGTAGGGACTTCAGTGGGACCCAGTACTTC
TRBV6-5	14	TRBJ2-7	.	TRBD1	CASRPDRLGHEQYF	TGTGCCAGCAGGCCGGACAGGTTAGGCCACGAGCAGTACTTC
TRBV3-1/TRBV3-2	15	TRBJ2-3	.	TRBD2	CASSRMLAGGRTQYF	TGTGCCAGCAGCCGAATGCTAGCGGGAGGGCGGACGCAGTATTTT
TRBV15	10	TRBJ1-2	.	.	CATSRGWGDF	TGTGCCACCAGCAGAGGATGGGGAGATTTC
TRBV5-1	15	TRBJ2-7	.	TRBD1	CASSWSGTGDLQQYF	TGCGCCAGCAGCTGGTCCGGGACAGGGGATCTACAGCAGTACTTC
TRBV5-1	12	TRBJ2-3	.	.	CASSVWRDTQYF	TGCGCCAGCAGCGTCTGGCGGGATACGCAGTATTTT